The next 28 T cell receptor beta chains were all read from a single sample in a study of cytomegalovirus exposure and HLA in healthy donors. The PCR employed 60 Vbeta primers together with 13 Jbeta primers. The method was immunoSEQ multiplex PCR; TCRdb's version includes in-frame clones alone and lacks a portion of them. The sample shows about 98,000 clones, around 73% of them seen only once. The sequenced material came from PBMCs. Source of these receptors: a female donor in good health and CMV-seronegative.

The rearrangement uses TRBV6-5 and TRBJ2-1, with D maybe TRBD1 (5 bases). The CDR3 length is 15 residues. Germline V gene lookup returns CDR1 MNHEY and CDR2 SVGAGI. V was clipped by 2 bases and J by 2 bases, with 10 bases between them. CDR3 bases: TGTGCCAGCAGTTACGGGCAGGGTACCTACAATGAGCAGTTCTTC. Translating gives CASSYGQGTYNEQFF.

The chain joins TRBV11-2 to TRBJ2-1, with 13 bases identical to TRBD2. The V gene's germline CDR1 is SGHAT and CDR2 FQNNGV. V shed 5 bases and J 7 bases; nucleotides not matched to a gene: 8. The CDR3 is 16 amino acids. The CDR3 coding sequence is TGTGCCAGCAGCCCGGAACTAGCGGGGGGGCTGAATGAGCAGTTCTTC. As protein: CASSPELAGGLNEQFF.

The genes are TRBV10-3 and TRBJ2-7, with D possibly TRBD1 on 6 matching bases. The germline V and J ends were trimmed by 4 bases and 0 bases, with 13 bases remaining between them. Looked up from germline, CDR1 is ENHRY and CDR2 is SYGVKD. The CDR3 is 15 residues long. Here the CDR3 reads CAISGLQGGSYEQYF. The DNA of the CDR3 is TGTGCCATCAGTGGTTTACAGGGTGGCTCCTACGAGCAGTACTTC.

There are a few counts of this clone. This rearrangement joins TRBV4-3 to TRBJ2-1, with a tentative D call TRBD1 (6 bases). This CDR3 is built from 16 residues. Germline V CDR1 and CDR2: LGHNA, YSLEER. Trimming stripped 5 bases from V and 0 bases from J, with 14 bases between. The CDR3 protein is CASSDKRGSSYNEQFF. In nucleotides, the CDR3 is TGCGCCAGCAGCGATAAAAGGGGGAGCTCCTACAATGAGCAGTTCTTC.

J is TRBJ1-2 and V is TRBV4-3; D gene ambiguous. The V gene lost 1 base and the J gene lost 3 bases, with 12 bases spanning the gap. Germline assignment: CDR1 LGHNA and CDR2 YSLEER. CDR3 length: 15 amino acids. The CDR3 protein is CASSQGGGRDYGYTF. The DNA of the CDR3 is TGCGCCAGCAGCCAAGGGGGAGGGAGGGACTATGGCTACACCTTC.

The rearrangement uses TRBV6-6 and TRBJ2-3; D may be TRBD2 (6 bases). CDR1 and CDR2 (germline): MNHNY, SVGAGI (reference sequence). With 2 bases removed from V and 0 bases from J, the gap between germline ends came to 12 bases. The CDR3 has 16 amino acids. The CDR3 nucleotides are TGTGCCAGCAGTTACCCGACGGGGGAGAGCACAGATACGCAGTATTTT. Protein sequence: CASSYPTGESTDTQYF.

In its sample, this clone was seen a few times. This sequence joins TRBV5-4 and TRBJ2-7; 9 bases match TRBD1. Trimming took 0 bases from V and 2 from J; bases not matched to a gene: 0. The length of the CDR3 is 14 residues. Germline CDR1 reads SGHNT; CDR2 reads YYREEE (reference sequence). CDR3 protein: CASSLGQGAYEQYF. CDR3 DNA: TGTGCCAGCAGCTTGGGACAGGGGGCCTACGAGCAGTACTTC.

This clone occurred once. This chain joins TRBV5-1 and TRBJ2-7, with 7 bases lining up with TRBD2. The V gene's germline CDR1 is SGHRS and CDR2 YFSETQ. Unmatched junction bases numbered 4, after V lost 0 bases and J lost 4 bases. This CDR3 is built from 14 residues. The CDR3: CASSLDGSGYEQYF. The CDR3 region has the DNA TGCGCCAGCAGCTTGGATGGTAGCGGGTACGAGCAGTACTTC.

In DNA, the CDR3 is TGTGCCAGCAGTTTCGACGGGTTTAGCACAGATACGCAGTATTTT. It is translated as CASSFDGFSTDTQYF. The chain has TRBV6-5 and TRBJ2-3; D unresolved. CDR1 and CDR2 from the germline V gene are MNHEY and SVGAGI. V was shortened by 4 bases and J by 0 bases, with 11 bases between the two germline ends. The CDR3 sequence is 15 residues long.

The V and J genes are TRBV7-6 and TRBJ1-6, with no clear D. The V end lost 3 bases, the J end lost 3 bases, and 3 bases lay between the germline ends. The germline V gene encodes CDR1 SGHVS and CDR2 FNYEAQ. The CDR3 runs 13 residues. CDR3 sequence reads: CASSFSYNSPLHF. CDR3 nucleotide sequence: TGTGCCAGCAGCTTTAGCTATAATTCACCCCTCCACTTT.

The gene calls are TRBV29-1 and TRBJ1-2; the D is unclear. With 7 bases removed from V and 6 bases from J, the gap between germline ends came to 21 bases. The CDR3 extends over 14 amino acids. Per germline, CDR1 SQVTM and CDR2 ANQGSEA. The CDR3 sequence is CSARNEPPLDGYTF. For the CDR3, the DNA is TGCAGCGCCCGAAACGAGCCCCCTTTAGATGGCTACACCTTC.

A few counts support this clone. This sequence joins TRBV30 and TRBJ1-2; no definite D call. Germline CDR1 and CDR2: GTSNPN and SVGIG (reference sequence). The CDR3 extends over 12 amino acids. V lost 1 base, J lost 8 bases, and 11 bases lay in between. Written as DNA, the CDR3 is TGTGCCTGGAGTGAAAGGGCGGGCGGCTACACCTTC. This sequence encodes CAWSERAGGYTF.

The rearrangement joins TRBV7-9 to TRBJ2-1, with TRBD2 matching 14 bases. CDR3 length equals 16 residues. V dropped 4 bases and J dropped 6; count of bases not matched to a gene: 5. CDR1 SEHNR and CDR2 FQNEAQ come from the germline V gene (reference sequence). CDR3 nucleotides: TGTGCCAGCAGCTCTCTGACTAGCGGGAGGGCCAATGAGCAGTTCTTC. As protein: CASSSLTSGRANEQFF. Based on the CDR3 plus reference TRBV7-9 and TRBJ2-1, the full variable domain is DTGVSQNPRHKITKRGQNVTFRCDPISEHNRLYWYRQTLGQGPEFLTYFQNEAQLEKSRLLSDRFSAERPKGSFSTLEIQRTEQGDSAMYLCASSSLTSGRANEQFFGPGTRLTVL.

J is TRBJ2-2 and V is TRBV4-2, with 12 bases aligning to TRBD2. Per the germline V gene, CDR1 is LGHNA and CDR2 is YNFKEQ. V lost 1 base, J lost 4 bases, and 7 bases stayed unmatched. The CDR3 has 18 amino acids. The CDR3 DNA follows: TGTGCCAGCAGCCAAGGACTAGCGGGAGTAAGGGGCACCGGGGAGCTGTTTTTT. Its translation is CASSQGLAGVRGTGELFF.

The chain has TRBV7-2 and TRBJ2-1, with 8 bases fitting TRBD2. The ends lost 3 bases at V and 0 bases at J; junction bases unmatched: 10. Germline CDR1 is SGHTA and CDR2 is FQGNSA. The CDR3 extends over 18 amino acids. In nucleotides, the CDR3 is TGTGCCAGCAGCTTTAATCTAGCGGGTTATCGCTCCTACAATGAGCAGTTCTTC. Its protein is CASSFNLAGYRSYNEQFF.

The CDR3 sequence: CAMTGGVGTEAFF. CDR3 DNA: TGTGCCATGACAGGGGGCGTAGGCACTGAAGCTTTCTTT. The chain carries TRBV10-3 and TRBJ1-1, with 10 bases aligning to TRBD1. The ends lost 9 bases at V and 4 bases at J; junction bases unmatched: 5. CDR3 size: 13 residues. The V gene's germline CDR1 is ENHRY and CDR2 SYGVKD.

In DNA, the CDR3 is TGTGCCAGTCAATGGGGACAGGTCGCTTCACCCCTCCACTTT. This sequence encodes CASQWGQVASPLHF. V gene TRBV19 combines with J gene TRBJ1-6, with 8 bases identical to TRBD1. The CDR3 has 14 residues. J gave up 9 bases and V 8 bases, and 9 bases lay outside the gene matches. The V gene's germline CDR1 is LNHDA and CDR2 SQIVND (reference sequence).

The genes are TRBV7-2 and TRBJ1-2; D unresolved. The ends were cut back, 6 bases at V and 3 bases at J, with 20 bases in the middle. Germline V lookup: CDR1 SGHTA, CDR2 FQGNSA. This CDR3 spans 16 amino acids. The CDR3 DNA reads TGTGCCAGCAGTGAACTGATCCGGGGTATTGACTATGGCTACACCTTC. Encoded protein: CASSELIRGIDYGYTF.

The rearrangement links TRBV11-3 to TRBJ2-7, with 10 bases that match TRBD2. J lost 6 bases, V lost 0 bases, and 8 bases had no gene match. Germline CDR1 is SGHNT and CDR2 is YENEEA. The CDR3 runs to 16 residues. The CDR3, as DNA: TGTGCCAGCAGCTTAGAGGGGGCTAGCGGGGGCCTCGAGCAGTACTTC. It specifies CASSLEGASGGLEQYF.

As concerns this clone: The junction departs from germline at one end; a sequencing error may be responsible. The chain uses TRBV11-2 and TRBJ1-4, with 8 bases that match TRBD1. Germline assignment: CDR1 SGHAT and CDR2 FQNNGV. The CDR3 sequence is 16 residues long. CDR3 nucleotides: TGCGCCAGCAGCCAAGATATAGGACAGGGTTTTGAAAAACTGTTTTTT. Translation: CASSQDIGQGFEKLFF.

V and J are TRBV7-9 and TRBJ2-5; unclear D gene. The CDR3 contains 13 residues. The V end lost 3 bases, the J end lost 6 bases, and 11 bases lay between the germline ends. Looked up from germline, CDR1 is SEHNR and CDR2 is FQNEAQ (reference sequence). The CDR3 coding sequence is TGTGCCAGCAGCTTGGCGGCTAGTCAGACCCAGTACTTC. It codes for CASSLAASQTQYF.

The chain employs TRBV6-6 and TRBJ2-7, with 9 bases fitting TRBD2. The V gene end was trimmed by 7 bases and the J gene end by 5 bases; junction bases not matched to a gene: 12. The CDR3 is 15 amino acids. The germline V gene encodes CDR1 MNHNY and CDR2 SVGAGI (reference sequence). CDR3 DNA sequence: TGTGCCAGCACCCAGGGGCGGGGGGGTAGCAACGAGCAGTACTTC. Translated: CASTQGRGGSNEQYF.

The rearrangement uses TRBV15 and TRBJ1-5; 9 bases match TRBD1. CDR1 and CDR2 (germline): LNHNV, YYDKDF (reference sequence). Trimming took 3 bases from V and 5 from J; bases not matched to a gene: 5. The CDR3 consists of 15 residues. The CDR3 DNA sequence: TGTGCCACCAGCAGTGAACAGGGGGCTTATCAGCCCCAGCATTTT. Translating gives CATSSEQGAYQPQHF.

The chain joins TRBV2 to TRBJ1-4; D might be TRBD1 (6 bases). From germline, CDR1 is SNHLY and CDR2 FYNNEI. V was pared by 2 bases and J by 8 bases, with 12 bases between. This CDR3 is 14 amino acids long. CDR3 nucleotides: TGTGCCAGCAGTGAATGGGGACACTACGAAAAACTGTTTTTT. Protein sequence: CASSEWGHYEKLFF.

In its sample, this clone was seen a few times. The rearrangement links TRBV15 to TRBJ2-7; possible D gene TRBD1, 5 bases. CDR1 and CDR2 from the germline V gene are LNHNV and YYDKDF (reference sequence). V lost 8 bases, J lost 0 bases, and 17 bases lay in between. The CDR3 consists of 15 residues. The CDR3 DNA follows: TGTGCCACCTCCTATGGGGCAGCTAGCTCCTACGAGCAGTACTTC. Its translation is CATSYGAASSYEQYF.

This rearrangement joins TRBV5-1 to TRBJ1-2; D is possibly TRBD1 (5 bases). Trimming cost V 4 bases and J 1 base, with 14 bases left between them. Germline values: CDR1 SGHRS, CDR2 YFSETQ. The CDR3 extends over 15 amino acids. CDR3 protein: CASSPSPTVNYGYTF. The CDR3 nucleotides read TGCGCCAGCAGCCCCAGTCCGACAGTTAACTATGGCTACACCTTC.

The CDR3 here is CASSQDGTGYFYGYTF. Written as DNA, the CDR3 is TGCGCCAGCAGCCAAGATGGGACAGGGTATTTTTATGGCTACACCTTC. The genes are TRBV4-1 and TRBJ1-2, with 9 positions matching TRBD1. This CDR3 is built from 16 residues. The germline V gene encodes CDR1 MGHRA and CDR2 YSYEKL. The ends lost 0 bases at V and 5 bases at J; junction bases unmatched: 7.

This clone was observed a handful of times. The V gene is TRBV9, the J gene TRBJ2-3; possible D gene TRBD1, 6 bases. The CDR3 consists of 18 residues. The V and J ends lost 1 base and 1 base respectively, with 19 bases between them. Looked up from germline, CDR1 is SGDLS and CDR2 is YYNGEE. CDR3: CASSVRWSERQGTDTQYF. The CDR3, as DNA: TGTGCCAGCAGCGTAAGATGGAGCGAACGACAGGGCACAGATACGCAGTATTTT.